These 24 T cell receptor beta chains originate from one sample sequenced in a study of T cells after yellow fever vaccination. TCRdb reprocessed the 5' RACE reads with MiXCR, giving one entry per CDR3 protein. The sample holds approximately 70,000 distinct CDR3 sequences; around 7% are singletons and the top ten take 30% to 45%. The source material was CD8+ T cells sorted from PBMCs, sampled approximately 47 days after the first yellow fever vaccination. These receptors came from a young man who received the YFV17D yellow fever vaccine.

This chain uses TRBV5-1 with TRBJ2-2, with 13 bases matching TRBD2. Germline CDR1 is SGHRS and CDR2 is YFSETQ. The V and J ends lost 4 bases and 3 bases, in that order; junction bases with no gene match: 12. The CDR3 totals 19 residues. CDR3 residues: CASSLLGLAGSADTGELFF. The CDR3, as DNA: TGCGCCAGCAGCCTCCTGGGACTAGCGGGGTCTGCGGACACCGGGGAGCTGTTTTTT.

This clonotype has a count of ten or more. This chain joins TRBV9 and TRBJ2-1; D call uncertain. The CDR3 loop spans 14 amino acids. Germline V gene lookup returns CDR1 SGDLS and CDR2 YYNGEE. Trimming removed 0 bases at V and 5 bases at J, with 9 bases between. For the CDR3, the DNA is TGTGCCAGCAGCGTAGACGGACCTAACAATGAGCAGTTCTTC. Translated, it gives CASSVDGPNNEQFF.

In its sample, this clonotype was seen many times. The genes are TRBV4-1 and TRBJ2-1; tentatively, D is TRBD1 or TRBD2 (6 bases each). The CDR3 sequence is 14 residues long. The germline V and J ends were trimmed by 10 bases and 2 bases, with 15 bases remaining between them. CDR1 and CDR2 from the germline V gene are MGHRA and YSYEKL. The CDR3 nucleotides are TGCGCCACCACGCCTGGGGGGCCCTACAATGAGCAGTTCTTC. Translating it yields CATTPGGPYNEQFF.

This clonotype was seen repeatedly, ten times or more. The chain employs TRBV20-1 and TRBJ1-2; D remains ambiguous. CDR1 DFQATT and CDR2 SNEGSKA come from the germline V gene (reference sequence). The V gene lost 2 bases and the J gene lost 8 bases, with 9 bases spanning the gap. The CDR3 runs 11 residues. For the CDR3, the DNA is TGCAGTGCTAGAACCCTCGAGGGCTACACCTTC. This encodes CSARTLEGYTF.

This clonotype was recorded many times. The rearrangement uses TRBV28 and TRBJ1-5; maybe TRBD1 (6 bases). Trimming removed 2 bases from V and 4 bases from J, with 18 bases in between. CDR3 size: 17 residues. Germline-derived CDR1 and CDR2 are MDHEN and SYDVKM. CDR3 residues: CASSLPTGPIRNQPQHF. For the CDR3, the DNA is TGTGCCAGCAGTTTACCGACAGGACCAATTCGAAATCAGCCCCAGCATTTT.

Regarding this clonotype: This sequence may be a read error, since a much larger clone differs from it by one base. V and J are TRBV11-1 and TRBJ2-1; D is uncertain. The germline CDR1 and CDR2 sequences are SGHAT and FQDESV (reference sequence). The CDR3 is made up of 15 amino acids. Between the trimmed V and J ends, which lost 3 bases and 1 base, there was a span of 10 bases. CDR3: CASSFAGRSYNEQFF. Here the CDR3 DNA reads TGTGCCAGCAGCTTTGCAGGTAGGTCCTACAATGAGCAGTTCTTC.

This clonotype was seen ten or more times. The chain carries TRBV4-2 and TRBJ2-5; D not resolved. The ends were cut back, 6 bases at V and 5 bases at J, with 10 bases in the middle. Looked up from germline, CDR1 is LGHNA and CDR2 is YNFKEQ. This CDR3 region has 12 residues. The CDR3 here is CASSHPTETQYF. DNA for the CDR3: TGTGCCAGCAGTCACCCAACTGAGACCCAGTACTTC.

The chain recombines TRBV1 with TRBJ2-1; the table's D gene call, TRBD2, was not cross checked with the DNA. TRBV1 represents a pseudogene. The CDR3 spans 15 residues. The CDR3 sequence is CTSSQEEARPNEQFF. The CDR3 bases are TGCACCAGCAGCCAAGAGGAAGCTAGACCCAATGAGCAGTTCTTC.

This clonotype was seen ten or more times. The CDR3 loop reads CASSFGRGEWTQYF. The CDR3 DNA is TGTGCCAGCAGTTTCGGCAGGGGGGAGTGGACGCAGTATTTT. The chain links TRBV12-3 or TRBV12-4 to TRBJ2-3; weak D call: TRBD1 (7 bases). V lost 3 bases and J lost 9, with 16 bases in between. CDR3 length equals 14 residues.

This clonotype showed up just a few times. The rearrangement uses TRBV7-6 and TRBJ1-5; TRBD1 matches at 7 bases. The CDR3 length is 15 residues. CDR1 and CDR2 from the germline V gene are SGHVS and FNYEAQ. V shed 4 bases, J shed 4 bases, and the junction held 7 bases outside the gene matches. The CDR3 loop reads CASSWGQGGNQPQHF. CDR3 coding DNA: TGTGCCAGCAGCTGGGGGCAGGGGGGAAATCAGCCCCAGCATTTT.

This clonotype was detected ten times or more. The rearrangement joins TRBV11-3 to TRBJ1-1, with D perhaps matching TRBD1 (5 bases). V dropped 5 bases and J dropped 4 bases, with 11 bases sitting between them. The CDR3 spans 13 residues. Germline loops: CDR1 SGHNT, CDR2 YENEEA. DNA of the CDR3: TGTGCCAGCAGCCCTCGGGACCGCACTGAAGCTTTCTTT. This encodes CASSPRDRTEAFF.

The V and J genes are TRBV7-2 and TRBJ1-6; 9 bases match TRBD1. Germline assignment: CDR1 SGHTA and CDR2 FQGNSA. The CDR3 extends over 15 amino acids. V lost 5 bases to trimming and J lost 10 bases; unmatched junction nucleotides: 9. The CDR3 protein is CASSLGTGSGSPLHF. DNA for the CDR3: TGTGCCAGCAGCCTTGGGACAGGGAGCGGGTCACCCCTCCACTTT.

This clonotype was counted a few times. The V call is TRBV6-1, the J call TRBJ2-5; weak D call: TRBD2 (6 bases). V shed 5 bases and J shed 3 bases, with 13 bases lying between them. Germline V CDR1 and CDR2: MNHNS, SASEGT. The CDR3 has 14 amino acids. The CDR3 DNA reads TGTGCCAGCAGTCGCTCCGGGGGTGAAGAGACCCAGTACTTC. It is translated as CASSRSGGEETQYF.

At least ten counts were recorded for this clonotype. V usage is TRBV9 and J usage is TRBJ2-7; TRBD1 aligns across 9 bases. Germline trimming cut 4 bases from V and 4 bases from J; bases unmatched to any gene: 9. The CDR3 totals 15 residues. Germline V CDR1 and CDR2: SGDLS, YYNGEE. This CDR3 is CASSPRDRVRYEQYF. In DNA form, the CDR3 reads TGTGCCAGCAGCCCCCGGGACAGGGTGCGGTACGAGCAGTACTTC.

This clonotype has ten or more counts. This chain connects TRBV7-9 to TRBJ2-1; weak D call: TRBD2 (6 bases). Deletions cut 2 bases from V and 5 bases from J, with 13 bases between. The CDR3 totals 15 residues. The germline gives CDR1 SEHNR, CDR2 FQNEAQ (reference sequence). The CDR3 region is CASSLSGGLNNEQFF. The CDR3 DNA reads TGTGCCAGCAGCTTATCAGGAGGGCTAAACAATGAGCAGTTCTTC.

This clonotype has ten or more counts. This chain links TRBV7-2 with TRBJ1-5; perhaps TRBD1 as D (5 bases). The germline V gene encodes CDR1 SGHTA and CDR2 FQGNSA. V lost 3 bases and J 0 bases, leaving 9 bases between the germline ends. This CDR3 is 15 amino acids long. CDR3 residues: CASSFRQGSNQPQHF. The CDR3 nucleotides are TGTGCCAGCAGCTTTCGCCAGGGTAGCAATCAGCCCCAGCATTTT.

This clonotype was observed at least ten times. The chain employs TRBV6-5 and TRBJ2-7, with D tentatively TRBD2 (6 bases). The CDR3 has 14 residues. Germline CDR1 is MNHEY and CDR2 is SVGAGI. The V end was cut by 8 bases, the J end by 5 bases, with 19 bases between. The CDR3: CASVTGGRADEQYF. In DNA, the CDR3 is TGTGCCAGCGTTACCGGGGGAAGGGCGGACGAGCAGTACTTC.

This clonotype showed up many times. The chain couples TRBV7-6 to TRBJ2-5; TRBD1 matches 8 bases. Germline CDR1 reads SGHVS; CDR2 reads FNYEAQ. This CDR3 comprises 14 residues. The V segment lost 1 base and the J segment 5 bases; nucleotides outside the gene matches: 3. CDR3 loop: CASSLGSGGETQYF. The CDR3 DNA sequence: TGTGCCAGCAGCTTAGGATCAGGGGGCGAGACCCAGTACTTC.

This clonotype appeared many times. For the CDR3, the DNA is TGTGCCAGCAGCCAAGATCTTAATTCACCCCTCCACTTT. Amino acid sequence: CASSQDLNSPLHF. The rearrangement links TRBV4-2 to TRBJ1-6; D unresolved. V was cut by 0 bases and J by 6 bases, with 3 bases left in between. The CDR3 totals 13 residues. The germline V gene encodes CDR1 LGHNA and CDR2 YNFKEQ.

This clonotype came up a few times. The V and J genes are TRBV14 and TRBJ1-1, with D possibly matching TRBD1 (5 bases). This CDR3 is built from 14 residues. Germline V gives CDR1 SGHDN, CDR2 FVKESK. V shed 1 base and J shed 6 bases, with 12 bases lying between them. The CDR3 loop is CASSQVLGDAEAFF. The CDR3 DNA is TGTGCCAGCAGCCAAGTGTTAGGGGACGCTGAAGCTTTCTTT.

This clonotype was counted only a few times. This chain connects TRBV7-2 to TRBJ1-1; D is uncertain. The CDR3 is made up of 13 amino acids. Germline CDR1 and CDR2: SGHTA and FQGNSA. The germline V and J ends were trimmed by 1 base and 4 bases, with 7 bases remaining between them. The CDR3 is CASSLGVSTEAFF. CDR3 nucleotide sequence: TGTGCCAGCAGCTTAGGGGTCAGCACTGAAGCTTTCTTT.

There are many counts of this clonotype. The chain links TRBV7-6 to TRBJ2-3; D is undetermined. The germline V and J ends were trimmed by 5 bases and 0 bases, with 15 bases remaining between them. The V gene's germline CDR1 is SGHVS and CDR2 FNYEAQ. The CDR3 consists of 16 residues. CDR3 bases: TGTGCCAGCAGCCCGTCTCCCGAGTTTAGCACAGATACGCAGTATTTT. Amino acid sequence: CASSPSPEFSTDTQYF. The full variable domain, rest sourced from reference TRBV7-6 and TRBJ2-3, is GAGVSQSPRYKVTKRGQDVALRCDPISGHVSLYWYRQALGQGPEFLTYFNYEAQQDKSGLPNDRFSAERPEGSISTLTIQRTEQRDSAMYRCASSPSPEFSTDTQYFGPGTRLTVL.

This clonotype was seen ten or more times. The CDR3: CSGRGERTEAFF. CDR3 bases: TGCAGCGGGCGGGGCGAGCGGACTGAAGCTTTCTTT. This chain connects TRBV29-1 to TRBJ1-1; perhaps TRBD1 as D (5 bases). The CDR3 totals 12 residues. Germline V gene data show CDR1 as SQVTM and CDR2 as ANQGSEA. Trimming took 7 bases from V and 5 from J, leaving 14 bases between them. The entire variable domain, with the rest obtained from reference TRBV29-1 and TRBJ1-1, is as follows: SAVISQKPSRDICQRGTSLTIQCQVDSQVTMMFWYRQQPGQSLTLIATANQGSEATYESGFVIDKFPISRPNLTFSTLTVSNMSPEDSSIYLCSGRGERTEAFFGQGTRLTVV.

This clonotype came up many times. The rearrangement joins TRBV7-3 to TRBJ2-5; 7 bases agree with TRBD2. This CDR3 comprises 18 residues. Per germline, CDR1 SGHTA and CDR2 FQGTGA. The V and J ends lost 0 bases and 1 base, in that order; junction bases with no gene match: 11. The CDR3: CASSLTFLADKFQETQYF. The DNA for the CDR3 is TGTGCCAGCAGCTTAACGTTTCTAGCGGACAAGTTCCAAGAGACCCAGTACTTC.